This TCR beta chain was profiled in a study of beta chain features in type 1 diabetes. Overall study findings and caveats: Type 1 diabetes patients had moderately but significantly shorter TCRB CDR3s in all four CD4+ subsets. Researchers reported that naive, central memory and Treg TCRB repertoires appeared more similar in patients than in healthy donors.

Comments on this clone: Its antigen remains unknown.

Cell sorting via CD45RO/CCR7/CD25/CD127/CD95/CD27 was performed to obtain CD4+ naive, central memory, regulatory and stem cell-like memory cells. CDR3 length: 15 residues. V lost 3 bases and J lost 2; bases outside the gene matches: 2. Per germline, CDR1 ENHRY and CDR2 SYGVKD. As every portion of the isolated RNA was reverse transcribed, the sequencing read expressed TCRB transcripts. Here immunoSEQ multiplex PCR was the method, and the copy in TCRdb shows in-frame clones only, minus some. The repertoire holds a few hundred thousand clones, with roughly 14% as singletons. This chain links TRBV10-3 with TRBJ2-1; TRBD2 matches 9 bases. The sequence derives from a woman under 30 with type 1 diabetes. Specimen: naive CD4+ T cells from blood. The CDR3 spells CAISEGTSTYNEQFF. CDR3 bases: TGTGCCATCAGTGAAGGGACTAGCACCTACAATGAGCAGTTCTTC.